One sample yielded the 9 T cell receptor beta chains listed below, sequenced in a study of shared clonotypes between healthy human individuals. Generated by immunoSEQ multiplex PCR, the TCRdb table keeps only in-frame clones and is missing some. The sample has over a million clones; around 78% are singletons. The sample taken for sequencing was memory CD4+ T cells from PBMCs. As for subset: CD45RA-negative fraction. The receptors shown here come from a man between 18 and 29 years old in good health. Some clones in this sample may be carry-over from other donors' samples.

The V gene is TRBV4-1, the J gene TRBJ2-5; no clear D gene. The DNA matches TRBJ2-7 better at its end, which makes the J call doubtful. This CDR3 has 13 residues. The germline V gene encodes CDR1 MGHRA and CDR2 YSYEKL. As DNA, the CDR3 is TGCGCCAGCAGCCAAGTCGGATCCTACGAGCAGTACTTC. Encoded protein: CASSQVGSYEQYF.

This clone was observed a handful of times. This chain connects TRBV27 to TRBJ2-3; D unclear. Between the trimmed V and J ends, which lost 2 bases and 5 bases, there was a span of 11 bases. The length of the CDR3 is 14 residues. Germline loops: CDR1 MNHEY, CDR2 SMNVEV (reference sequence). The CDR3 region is CASSLMSSLDTQYF. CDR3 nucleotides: TGTGCCAGCAGTTTAATGAGTTCTCTAGATACGCAGTATTTT.

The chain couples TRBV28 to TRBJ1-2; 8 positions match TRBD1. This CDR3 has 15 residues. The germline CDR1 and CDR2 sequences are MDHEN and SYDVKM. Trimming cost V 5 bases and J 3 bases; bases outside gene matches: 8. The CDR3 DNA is TGTGCCAGCAGTAGGGACAGGCGGCACTACTATGGCTACACCTTC. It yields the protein CASSRDRRHYYGYTF.

For the CDR3, the DNA is TGTGCCAGCAGCTTACAGGGTATAGGCGGCTACACCTTC. Its translation is CASSLQGIGGYTF. The rearrangement links TRBV5-4 to TRBJ1-2; the D gene is possibly TRBD1 (6 bases). V was trimmed by 2 bases and J by 8 bases, leaving 13 bases between them. CDR3 length: 13 residues. Germline assignment: CDR1 SGHNT and CDR2 YYREEE (reference sequence).

The CDR3 bases are TGTGCCAGCAGCTGGACTAGCCGGAACACCGGGGAGCTGTTTTTT. Translating gives CASSWTSRNTGELFF. The gene calls are TRBV6-1 and TRBJ2-2; 8 bases map to TRBD2. Unmatched junction bases numbered 4, after V lost 6 bases and J lost 1 base. CDR3 size: 15 residues. In germline, CDR1 is MNHNS, CDR2 SASEGT.

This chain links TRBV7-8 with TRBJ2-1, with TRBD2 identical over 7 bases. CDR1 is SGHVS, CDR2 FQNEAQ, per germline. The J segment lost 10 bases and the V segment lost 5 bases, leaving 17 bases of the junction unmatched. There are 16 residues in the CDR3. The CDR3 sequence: CASSRTGTTYFLEQFF. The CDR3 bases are TGTGCCAGCAGCCGGACCGGGACTACCTACTTCCTGGAGCAGTTCTTC.

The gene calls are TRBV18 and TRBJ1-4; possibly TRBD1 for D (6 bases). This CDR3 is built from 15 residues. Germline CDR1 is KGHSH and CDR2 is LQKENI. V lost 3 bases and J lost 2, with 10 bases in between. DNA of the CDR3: TGTGCCAGCTCACCTGTGGACAGTACTAATGAAAAACTGTTTTTT. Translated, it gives CASSPVDSTNEKLFF. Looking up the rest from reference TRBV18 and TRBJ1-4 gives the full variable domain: NAGVMQNPRHLVRRRGQEARLRCSPMKGHSHVYWYRQLPEEGLKFMVYLQKENIIDESGMPKERFSAEFPKEGPSILRIQQVVRGDSAAYFCASSPVDSTNEKLFFGSGTQLSVL.

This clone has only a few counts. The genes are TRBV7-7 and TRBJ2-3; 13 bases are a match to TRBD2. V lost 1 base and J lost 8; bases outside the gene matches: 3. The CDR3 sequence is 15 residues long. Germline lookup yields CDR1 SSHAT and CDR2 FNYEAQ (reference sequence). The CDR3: CASSLGRTSGGTQYF. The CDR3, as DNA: TGTGCCAGCAGCTTAGGACGGACTAGCGGGGGTACGCAGTATTTT.

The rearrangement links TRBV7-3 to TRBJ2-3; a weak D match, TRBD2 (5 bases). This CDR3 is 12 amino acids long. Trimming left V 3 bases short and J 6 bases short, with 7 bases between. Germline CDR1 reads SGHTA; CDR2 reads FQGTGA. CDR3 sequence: CASSFRGDTQYF. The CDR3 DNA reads TGTGCCAGCAGCTTCCGAGGGGATACGCAGTATTTT. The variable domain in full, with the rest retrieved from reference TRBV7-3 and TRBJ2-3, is GAGVSQTPSNKVTEKGKYVELRCDPISGHTALYWYRQSLGQGPEFLIYFQGTGAADDSGLPNDRFFAVRPEGSVSTLKIQRTERGDSAVYLCASSFRGDTQYFGPGTRLTVL.